The 26 T cell receptor beta chains below were found in one sample sequenced in a study of T-cell reconstitution after alpha-beta-depleted transplantation in children. Unique molecular identifiers were built into the TCRbeta library. In TCRdb, the PCR reads were re-called with MiXCR into one record per CDR3 protein. The sample has roughly 220,000 distinct CDR3 sequences; around 12% are singletons. The sample was PBMCs from the stem cell graft donor, taken from the stem cell graft. The receptor set was obtained from a human donor who donated a stem cell graft to a child with acute lymphoblastic leukemia.

This clonotype was seen many times. The gene calls are TRBV6-1 and TRBJ1-2; tentative D call: TRBD1 (6 bases). Germline V gene data show CDR1 as MNHNS and CDR2 as SASEGT. The V end lost 7 bases, the J end lost 1 base, and 16 bases lay between the germline ends. This CDR3 spans 15 amino acids. The CDR3 region has the DNA TGTGCCAGCAAAATAAGGGGGGTTCGTAACTATGGCTACACCTTC. This encodes CASKIRGVRNYGYTF.

This clonotype was detected ten times or more. V gene TRBV19 combines with J gene TRBJ2-7, with D perhaps matching TRBD1 (6 bases). This CDR3 comprises 14 residues. Trimming pared 3 bases from V and 0 bases from J, leaving 9 bases between. Per germline, CDR1 LNHDA and CDR2 SQIVND (reference sequence). The CDR3 coding sequence is TGTGCCAGTAGTATTACAGGGAACTCCTACGAGCAGTACTTC. Its translation: CASSITGNSYEQYF.

The rearrangement uses TRBV29-1 and TRBJ2-3; D is possibly TRBD1 or TRBD2 (5 bases each). The CDR3 totals 14 residues. The germline gives CDR1 SQVTM, CDR2 ANQGSEA. V was pared by 1 base and J by 0 bases, with 8 bases between. The CDR3 loop reads CSVEGRTSTDTQYF. As DNA, the CDR3 is TGCAGCGTTGAAGGGAGGACAAGCACAGATACGCAGTATTTT.

This clonotype has at least ten counts. The chain links TRBV9 to TRBJ2-7; D remains ambiguous. CDR3 length: 14 amino acids. The germline V gene encodes CDR1 SGDLS and CDR2 YYNGEE. The V end was cut by 0 bases, the J end by 3 bases, with 10 bases between. DNA for the CDR3: TGTGCCAGCAGCGTAGGAGTGGGTATCTACGAGCAGTACTTC. Its translation is CASSVGVGIYEQYF.

This clonotype was detected many times. This chain connects TRBV7-9 to TRBJ1-2, with D possibly matching TRBD1 (6 bases). The germline V gene has CDR1 SEHNR and CDR2 FQNEAQ (reference sequence). Trimming cost V 3 bases and J 5 bases, with 7 bases left between them. The CDR3 is 12 amino acids. The CDR3 protein is CASSFTGYGYTF. The CDR3 DNA reads TGTGCCAGCAGCTTTACAGGGTATGGCTACACCTTC.

In its sample, this clonotype was seen many times. This rearrangement joins TRBV5-6 to TRBJ2-7; D ambiguous. Deletions cut 4 bases from V and 0 bases from J, with 17 bases between. The CDR3 runs to 16 residues. The germline V gene has CDR1 SGHDT and CDR2 YYEEEE. CDR3 in amino acids: CASSPWVKLSSYEQYF. DNA for the CDR3: TGTGCCAGCAGCCCCTGGGTGAAGTTGAGCTCCTACGAGCAGTACTTC.

In regard to this clonotype: This could be a read error, since a much larger clone is one nucleotide away. The V gene is TRBV12-3 or TRBV12-4, the J gene TRBJ1-4; no clear D gene. V lost 8 bases to trimming and J lost 4 bases, with 17 bases between them. This CDR3 is built from 15 residues. CDR3 in amino acids: CASSLLAQFNEKLFF. The CDR3 coding sequence is TGTGCCAGCTCTTTACTCGCACAGTTTAATGAAAAACTGTTTTTT.

The sample holds one count of this clonotype. The chain has TRBV7-9 and TRBJ1-1; D gene uncertain. Germline V gene data show CDR1 as SEHNR and CDR2 as FQNEAQ (reference sequence). The CDR3 totals 12 residues. The V end was cut by 2 bases, the J end by 5 bases, with 6 bases between. The CDR3 spells CASSLIQTEAFF. The CDR3 region has the DNA TGTGCCAGCAGCTTAATTCAGACTGAAGCTTTCTTT. Full variable domain (remainder filled in from reference TRBV7-9 and TRBJ1-1): DTGVSQNPRHKITKRGQNVTFRCDPISEHNRLYWYRQTLGQGPEFLTYFQNEAQLEKSRLLSDRFSAERPKGSFSTLEIQRTEQGDSAMYLCASSLIQTEAFFGQGTRLTVV.

The gene calls are TRBV6-2 or TRBV6-3 and TRBJ2-5; 9 bases agree with TRBD1. The CDR3 extends over 15 amino acids. The germline V gene has CDR1 MNHEY and CDR2 SVGEGT. V lost 7 bases, J lost 4 bases, and 10 bases stayed unmatched. The CDR3 DNA follows: TGTGCCAGCACGACCTACAGGGGGCAGAGAGAGACCCAGTACTTC. It encodes CASTTYRGQRETQYF.

On this clonotype: A read error may be the cause here, since a much bigger clone is one base away. The CDR3 carries no conserved terminal phenylalanine or tryptophan, so it likely arises from a read error. This sequence joins TRBV20-1 and TRBJ2-1; TRBD2 aligns across 9 bases. The CDR3 is made up of 15 amino acids. Germline CDR1 and CDR2: DFQATT and SNEGSKA (reference sequence). Trimming at V came to 6 bases and at J to 2 bases, leaving 8 bases not matched to a gene. Here the CDR3 reads CSAHDSSGAYNEQFL. CDR3 nucleotide sequence: TGCAGTGCCCACGACTCTAGCGGGGCCTACAATGAGCAGTTCTTG.

This clonotype was detected ten times or more. The V gene is TRBV20-1, the J gene TRBJ2-7; the match to TRBD2 covers 7 bases. Trimming at V came to 7 bases and at J to 1 base, leaving 10 bases not matched to a gene. Germline CDR1 and CDR2: DFQATT and SNEGSKA (reference sequence). The CDR3 has 14 amino acids. CDR3 sequence (DNA): TGCAGTGTTGATGGGGGGGGAGCATCCTACGAGCAGTACTTC. Translated, it gives CSVDGGGASYEQYF.

The rearrangement joins TRBV23-1 to TRBJ2-3, with 9 bases that match TRBD1. TRBV23-1 belongs to the ORF category, with a function that is uncertain. The CDR3 is 15 residues long. The V and J ends lost 5 bases and 4 bases, in that order; junction bases with no gene match: 7. The CDR3 region has the DNA TGCGCCAGCAGTGAGGACCGGGACAGGGCAGATACGCAGTATTTT. It is translated as CASSEDRDRADTQYF.

The CDR3 loop reads CASSVEDSRGRTDTQYF. DNA for the CDR3: TGTGCCAGCAGCGTGGAAGACTCGCGGGGTAGGACAGATACGCAGTATTTT. The chain recombines TRBV9 with TRBJ2-3, with TRBD2 as a possible D gene (6 bases). Germline V lookup: CDR1 SGDLS, CDR2 YYNGEE. The CDR3 spans 17 residues. The ends were cut back, 2 bases at V and 3 bases at J, with 19 bases in the middle.

This clonotype was counted ten times or more. The chain employs TRBV12-3 or TRBV12-4 and TRBJ1-2, with a tentative D call TRBD1 (5 bases). V lost 2 bases, J lost 5 bases, and 12 bases lay in between. The length of the CDR3 is 14 residues. CDR3 in DNA: TGTGCCAGCAGTTTAAAGACAGACCCATATGGCTACACCTTC. This gives the protein CASSLKTDPYGYTF.

Comment on this clonotype: A much bigger clone sits one base away, suggesting this may be a read error. The chain is built from TRBV12-3 or TRBV12-4 and TRBJ2-7, with a possible D match to TRBD1 (5 bases). CDR3 length equals 13 residues. CDR3 sequence: CASAHRRHYDQYF. The CDR3, as DNA: TGTGCCAGCGCCCACAGGCGCCACTACGACCAGTACTTC.

This clonotype has at least ten counts. This chain links TRBV7-2 with TRBJ2-7; 12 bases match TRBD2. The CDR3 is 15 amino acids. Trimming at V came to 3 bases and at J to 2 bases, leaving 2 bases not matched to a gene. Germline CDR1 and CDR2: SGHTA and FQGNSA. The CDR3 spells CASSFGLAGTYEQYF. Here the CDR3 DNA reads TGTGCCAGCAGCTTCGGACTAGCGGGGACCTACGAGCAGTACTTC. The variable domain in full, completed from reference TRBV7-2 and TRBJ2-7, reads GAGVSQSPSNKVTEKGKDVELRCDPISGHTALYWYRQSLGQGLEFLIYFQGNSAPDKSGLPSDRFSAERTGGSVSTLTIQRTQQEDSAVYLCASSFGLAGTYEQYFGPGTRLTVT.

This clonotype was seen repeatedly, ten times or more. The rearrangement joins TRBV6-2 or TRBV6-3 to TRBJ2-1; 12 bases match TRBD2. The CDR3 runs to 18 residues. V lost 8 bases, J lost 5 bases, and 16 bases stayed unmatched. Germline V gene sequence: CDR1 MNHEY, CDR2 SVGEGT. The CDR3 bases are TGTGCCAGCGGATATTCGGGTTCTAGCGGGAGGGTGAACAATGAGCAGTTCTTC. Residues: CASGYSGSSGRVNNEQFF.

The chain employs TRBV7-2 and TRBJ2-7, with TRBD2 matching 10 bases. Germline values: CDR1 SGHTA, CDR2 FQGNSA. V lost 3 bases to trimming and J lost 2 bases; unmatched junction nucleotides: 4. This CDR3 has 15 amino acids. The DNA for the CDR3 is TGTGCCAGCAGCTTTAGCGGGGGGCAGACCTACGAGCAGTACTTC. Protein: CASSFSGGQTYEQYF.

This clonotype was observed at least ten times. V gene TRBV28 combines with J gene TRBJ2-7, with 10 bases that match TRBD1. The CDR3 loop spans 15 amino acids. V trimming: 2 bases; J trimming: 1 base; junction bases outside the gene matches: 2. Germline CDR1 MDHEN, CDR2 SYDVKM. The CDR3 region is CASSLGGQGSYEQYF. CDR3 DNA: TGTGCCAGCAGTTTAGGGGGACAGGGGTCCTACGAGCAGTACTTC.

The sample holds many counts of this clonotype. The CDR3 DNA reads TGTGCCAGCAGTTACCGGGGGAACACTGAAGCTTTCTTT. As protein: CASSYRGNTEAFF. The chain uses TRBV6-5 and TRBJ1-1, with D hard to call. With 2 bases removed from V and 1 base from J, the gap between germline ends came to 5 bases. The CDR3 loop spans 13 amino acids. Germline V gene sequence: CDR1 MNHEY, CDR2 SVGAGI.

The chain couples TRBV30 to TRBJ1-1, with 10 bases fitting TRBD1. This CDR3 has 13 amino acids. The germline V gene has CDR1 GTSNPN and CDR2 SVGIG (reference sequence). V lost 1 base and J lost 8; bases outside the gene matches: 4. CDR3 coding DNA: TGTGCCTGGAGTGCCGACAGGGGGCTGGAAGCTTTCTTT. Its protein is CAWSADRGLEAFF.

This clonotype was detected ten times or more. This chain links TRBV28 with TRBJ1-2, with D uncertain. The CDR3 has 13 amino acids. Germline assignment: CDR1 MDHEN and CDR2 SYDVKM. Trimming cost V 5 bases and J 2 bases, with 9 bases left between them. CDR3 coding DNA: TGTGCCAGCAGTCTGGGGTACAACTATGGCTACACCTTC. Protein sequence: CASSLGYNYGYTF.

The CDR3 sequence is CASSRASGTSDEQYF. The CDR3 region has the DNA TGTGCCAGCAGCCGCGCATCCGGGACTAGCGACGAGCAGTACTTC. The chain combines TRBV4-2 with TRBJ2-7; 10 bases map to TRBD2. The trim removed 4 bases at V and 5 bases at J, leaving 8 bases unmatched. The CDR3 is 15 residues long. Germline values: CDR1 LGHNA, CDR2 YNFKEQ.

This clonotype was counted many times. The chain uses TRBV4-3 and TRBJ2-4, with D uncertain. The CDR3 runs to 17 residues. Trimming shortened V by 0 bases and J by 0 bases, and 12 bases separated the two germline ends. CDR1 is LGHNA and CDR2 is YSLEER in the germline V gene. In DNA, the CDR3 is TGCGCCAGCAGCCAAGATGGGCCTCCAATAGCCAAAAACATTCAGTACTTC. Its translation: CASSQDGPPIAKNIQYF.

This clonotype was recorded many times. The chain joins TRBV12-3 or TRBV12-4 to TRBJ2-7; D is ambiguous. Trimming left V 6 bases short and J 3 bases short, with 15 bases between. The CDR3 contains 14 residues. In DNA form, the CDR3 reads TGTGCCAGCAGCCCACCACGGAGTATCTACGAGCAGTACTTC. Amino acids: CASSPPRSIYEQYF.

Many counts were recorded for this clonotype. The chain joins TRBV20-1 to TRBJ2-7; D assignment may be TRBD1 or TRBD2 (5 bases each). Germline V gene sequence: CDR1 DFQATT, CDR2 SNEGSKA (reference sequence). The length of the CDR3 is 14 residues. V lost 1 base, J lost 7 bases, and 17 bases lay in between. The CDR3 nucleotides read TGCAGTGCTAGAGTCGGGACGCCGTCCCTGGAGCAGTACTTC. Translation: CSARVGTPSLEQYF.